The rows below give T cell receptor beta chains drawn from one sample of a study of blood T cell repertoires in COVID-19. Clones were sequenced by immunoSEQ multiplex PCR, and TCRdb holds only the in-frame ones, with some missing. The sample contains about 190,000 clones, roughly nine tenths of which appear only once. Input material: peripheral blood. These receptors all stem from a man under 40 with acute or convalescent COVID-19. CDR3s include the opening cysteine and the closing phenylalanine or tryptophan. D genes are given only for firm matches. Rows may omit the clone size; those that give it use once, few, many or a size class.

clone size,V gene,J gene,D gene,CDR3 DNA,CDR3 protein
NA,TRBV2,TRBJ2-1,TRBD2,TGTGCCAGCAGGACAAGGCGGGAGGGAGAGCAGTTCTTC,CASRTRREGEQFF
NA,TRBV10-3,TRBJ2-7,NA,TGTGCCATCAGTGTAACCCCAGACGGGACCTACGAGCAGTACTTC,CAISVTPDGTYEQYF
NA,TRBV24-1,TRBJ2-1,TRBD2,TGTGCCACCAGTGACCCATTCGGGAGGAAACTGAATGAGCAGTTCTTC,CATSDPFGRKLNEQFF
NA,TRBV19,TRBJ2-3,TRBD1,TGTGCCAGCAGACGGACAGGGGTTAGCACAGATACGCAGTATTTT,CASRRTGVSTDTQYF
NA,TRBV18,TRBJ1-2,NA,TGTGCCAGCTCTGGCGGTGCAAGGTCGGGCTACACCTTC,CASSGGARSGYTF
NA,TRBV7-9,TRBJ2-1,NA,TGTGCCAGCAGCTCGGCGGGGAAGGTGTACAATGAGCAGTTCTTC,CASSSAGKVYNEQFF
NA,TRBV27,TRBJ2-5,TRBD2,TGTGCCAGCAGTTCAACTAGCGCTACGGAGACCCAGTACTTC,CASSSTSATETQYF
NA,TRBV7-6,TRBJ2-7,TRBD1,TGTGCCAGCAGCTCCCTACCGGGACAGGGGATTGAGTTCTACGAGCAGTACTTC,CASSSLPGQGIEFYEQYF
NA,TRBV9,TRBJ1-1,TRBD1,TGTGCCAGCAGCCCAGGGACAGGGTTTCTGGAGGCTTTCTTT,CASSPGTGFLEAFF
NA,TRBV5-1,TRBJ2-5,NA,TGCGCCAGCAGCTTGAAGGGGGTGGATGGGACCCAGTACTTC,CASSLKGVDGTQYF
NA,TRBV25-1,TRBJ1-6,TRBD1,TGTGCCAGCGGACCGACAGGGAGGAATTCACCCCTCCACTTT,CASGPTGRNSPLHF
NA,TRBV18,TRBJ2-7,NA,TGTGCCAGCTCACCATGGATCGGGCAGGGGAAAGAGCAGTACTTC,CASSPWIGQGKEQYF
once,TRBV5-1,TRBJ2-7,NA,TGCGCCAGCCAACCCGGCGGGAACTCCTACGAGCAGTACTTC,CASQPGGNSYEQYF
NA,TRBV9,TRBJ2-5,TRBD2,TGTGCCAGCAGCGGGACTAGCGGGTCTATGGCAGAGACCCAGTACTTC,CASSGTSGSMAETQYF
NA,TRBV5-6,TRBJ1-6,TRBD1,TGTGCCAGCAGCTTGGAGGACAGGAATAATTCACCCCTCCACTTT,CASSLEDRNNSPLHF
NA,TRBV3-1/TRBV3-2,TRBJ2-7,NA,TGTGCCAGCAGCCCGGTGGGTCAGGGTCTCCAGCAGTACTTC,CASSPVGQGLQQYF
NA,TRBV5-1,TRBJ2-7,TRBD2,TGCGCCAGCAGCTTGGCCACTAGCGGGAGGATTTACGAGCAGTACTTC,CASSLATSGRIYEQYF
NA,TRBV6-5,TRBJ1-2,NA,TGTGCCAGCAGTTACGGTACATACAGCAGCTATGGCTACACCTTC,CASSYGTYSSYGYTF
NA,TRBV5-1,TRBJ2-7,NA,TGCGCCAGCAGCTTGGGGGCCGGTGAGCAGTACTTC,CASSLGAGEQYF
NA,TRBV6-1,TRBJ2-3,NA,TGTGCCAGCAGTGAAGCGCTCGGGGAAAGCACAGATACGCAGTATTTT,CASSEALGESTDTQYF
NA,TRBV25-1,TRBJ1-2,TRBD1,TGTGCCAGCAGTGCAGGGACAGGGGCGGGCTATGGCTACACCTTC,CASSAGTGAGYGYTF
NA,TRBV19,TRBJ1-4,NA,TGTGCCACCCCTGGCAGAAACAATGAAAAACTGTTTTTT,CATPGRNNEKLFF
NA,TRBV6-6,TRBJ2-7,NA,TGTGCCAGCAGTCCTCCAGTCTACGAGCAGTACTTC,CASSPPVYEQYF
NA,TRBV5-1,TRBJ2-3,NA,TGCGCCAGCAGCTTGGATATTGATACGCAGTATTTT,CASSLDIDTQYF
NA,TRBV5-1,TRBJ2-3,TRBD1,TGCGCCAGCAGCTGGCCCGGGACAGGGATTAGTGGCACAGATACGCAGTATTTT,CASSWPGTGISGTDTQYF
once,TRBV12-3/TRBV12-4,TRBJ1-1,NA,TGTGCCAGCAGTTTCAGGGGTAGAACTGAAGCTTTCTTT,CASSFRGRTEAFF
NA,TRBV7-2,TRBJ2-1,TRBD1,TGTGCCAGCAGCTTATTTTTCTTTCCGGGACAGGGGGGGTATGAGCAGTTCTTC,CASSLFFFPGQGGYEQFF
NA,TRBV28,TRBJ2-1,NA,TGTGCCAGCAGTTACCCGGGAAATGAGCAGTTCTTC,CASSYPGNEQFF
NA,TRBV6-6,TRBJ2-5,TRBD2,TGTGCCAGCAGCACCGGGACTAGCGATCAAGAGACCCAGTACTTC,CASSTGTSDQETQYF
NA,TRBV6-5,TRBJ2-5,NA,TGTGCCAGCACCGGGGTGGCAGGGGACCAAGAGACCCAGTACTTC,CASTGVAGDQETQYF
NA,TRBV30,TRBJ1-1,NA,TGTGCCTGGAGTCCCTACAGGGAGAGCACTGAAGCTTTCTTT,CAWSPYRESTEAFF
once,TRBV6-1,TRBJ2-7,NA,TGTGCCAGCAGTGACGTTCGGAGGGCCGCTTTCGACGAGCAGTACTTC,CASSDVRRAAFDEQYF
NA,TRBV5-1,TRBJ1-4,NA,TGCGCCAGCAGCTTGGCCCTTCTAGGAGGGGCAGATGAAAAACTGTTTTTT,CASSLALLGGADEKLFF
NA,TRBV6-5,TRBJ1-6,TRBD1,TGTGCCAGCACTAGGACGGGACAGGGCTTTTCACCCCTCCACTTT,CASTRTGQGFSPLHF
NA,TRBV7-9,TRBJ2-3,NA,TGTGCCAGCAGCTTAGCTCAGGGCAAGGATACGCAGTATTTT,CASSLAQGKDTQYF
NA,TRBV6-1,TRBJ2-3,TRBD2,TGTGCCAGCAGTGTTAATAGCGGGGGGTTGACAGATACGCAGTATTTT,CASSVNSGGLTDTQYF
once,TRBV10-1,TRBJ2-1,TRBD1,TGCGCCAGCAGTGAGGGACAGGGGTTATACAATGAGCAGTTCTTC,CASSEGQGLYNEQFF
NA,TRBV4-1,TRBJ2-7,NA,TGCGCCAGCAGCCAAGAAAATACAGGACCCTATGTTTCCAACGAGCAGTACTTC,CASSQENTGPYVSNEQYF
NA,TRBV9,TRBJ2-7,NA,TGTGCCAGCACTACTAGCCTATTCGACTACGAGCAGTACTTC,CASTTSLFDYEQYF
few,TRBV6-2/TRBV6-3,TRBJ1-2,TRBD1,TGTGCCAGCAGTTACCAGGGGGCTGTTGGCTACACCTTC,CASSYQGAVGYTF